These T cell receptor beta chains were read from a single sample in a study of blood T cells in healthy people across ages. TCRdb processed the 5' RACE reads anew with MiXCR; each CDR3 protein has one entry. Here the sample spans 800,000 or so distinct CDR3 sequences, roughly 25% being singletons. These same records also appear under a second study, on T cells of mothers and their children.

Sequencing was performed on blood. These receptors came from a boy younger than 18 in good health. The CDR3 runs from the conserved cysteine through the conserved F or W. A D gene is named only where the DNA matches it firmly. Clone size, where shown, is once, few, many, or a class for clones that have expanded.

V,D,size,length,J,CDR3,DNA
TRBV6-2/TRBV6-3,.,many,12,TRBJ2-7,CASSNGIYEQYF,TGTGCCAGCAGCAACGGGATCTACGAGCAGTACTTC
TRBV19,TRBD1,.,15,TRBJ1-1,CASSIGTEPNTEAFF,TGTGCCAGTAGTATCGGGACAGAACCCAACACTGAAGCTTTCTTT
TRBV6-2/TRBV6-3,.,few,14,TRBJ1-4,CASTNRRTHEKLFF,TGTGCCAGCACCAACCGTCGGACACATGAAAAACTGTTTTTT
TRBV20-1,TRBD1,.,16,TRBJ2-7,CSARRSLNRGSYEQYF,TGCAGTGCTAGAAGGTCGCTTAACAGGGGTTCCTACGAGCAGTACTTC
TRBV4-3,.,.,14,TRBJ2-5,CASSQVGWLETQYF,TGCGCCAGCAGCCAAGTTGGGTGGCTCGAGACCCAGTACTTC
TRBV10-3,.,few,16,TRBJ2-2,CAISESLAANTGELFF,TGTGCCATCAGTGAGTCACTAGCTGCGAACACCGGGGAGCTGTTTTTT
TRBV14,.,.,13,TRBJ2-5,CASSQAGVETQYF,TGTGCCAGCAGCCAAGCCGGGGTTGAGACCCAGTACTTC
TRBV4-3,.,few,16,TRBJ2-7,CASSQDPGDPLYEQYF,TGCGCCAGCAGCCAAGATCCGGGAGACCCTCTCTACGAGCAGTACTTC
TRBV7-2,.,few,18,TRBJ2-6,CASSSLLAPTLGANVLTF,TGTGCCAGCAGCTCATTACTAGCCCCGACCTTGGGGGCCAACGTCCTGACTTTC
TRBV29-1,.,.,13,TRBJ1-1,CSVDRGKFTEAFF,TGCAGCGTTGACAGGGGAAAGTTCACTGAAGCTTTCTTT
TRBV15,.,.,13,TRBJ2-7,CATSRDIDYEQYF,TGTGCCACCAGCAGAGATATAGACTACGAGCAGTACTTC
TRBV6-2/TRBV6-3,TRBD2,.,13,TRBJ2-5,CASSRLAPETQYF,TGTGCCAGCAGTCGACTAGCGCCAGAGACCCAGTACTTC
TRBV6-1,TRBD1,few,18,TRBJ2-6,CASRKNRDRVSGANVLTF,TGTGCCAGCAGGAAGAACCGGGACAGGGTCTCTGGGGCCAACGTCCTGACTTTC
TRBV9,.,many,12,TRBJ2-7,CASSVAGQKQYF,TGTGCCAGCAGCGTAGCTGGACAGAAACAGTACTTC
TRBV9,TRBD2,few,18,TRBJ2-1,CASSEGEGAQAGGNEQFF,TGTGCCAGCAGCGAGGGGGAGGGGGCGCAAGCGGGAGGCAATGAGCAGTTCTTC
TRBV29-1,.,.,13,TRBJ1-4,CSVEGDANEKLFF,TGCAGCGTTGAAGGGGATGCTAATGAAAAACTGTTTTTT
TRBV6-5,.,.,14,TRBJ2-5,CASSEPGRDETQYF,TGTGCCAGCAGTGAGCCGGGCCGGGACGAGACCCAGTACTTC
TRBV5-1,.,.,13,TRBJ2-1,CASRGTAQNEQFF,TGCGCCAGTCGGGGGACAGCGCAGAATGAGCAGTTCTTC
TRBV5-1,.,.,16,TRBJ2-7,CASSFGRSRSSYERYF,TGCGCCAGCAGCTTCGGGAGATCAAGGAGCTCCTACGAGCGGTACTTC
TRBV10-3,.,.,12,TRBJ2-3,CAISESGDTQYF,TGTGCCATCAGTGAGTCAGGGGATACGCAGTATTTT
TRBV14,.,few,20,TRBJ2-3,CASSQEGYLGADPSTDTQYF,TGTGCCAGCAGCCAAGAAGGGTATTTAGGAGCCGATCCTAGCACAGATACGCAGTATTTT
TRBV4-2,.,few,16,TRBJ2-3,CASSQGFRTSTDTQYF,TGTGCCAGCAGCCAAGGGTTTAGAACTAGCACAGATACGCAGTATTTT
TRBV7-2,TRBD1,.,15,TRBJ2-1,CASSQTPGMGQGQFF,TGTGCCAGCAGCCAAACACCAGGGATGGGACAGGGGCAGTTCTTC
TRBV7-2,TRBD1,.,15,TRBJ2-7,CASSFDRDRAYEQYF,TGTGCCAGCAGCTTCGATCGGGACAGGGCCTACGAGCAGTACTTC
TRBV7-6,.,few,13,TRBJ1-4,CASAEVTNEKLFF,TGTGCCAGCGCCGAGGTCACTAATGAAAAACTGTTTTTT
TRBV7-3,TRBD2,.,15,TRBJ2-7,CASSRLAGVYNEQYF,TGTGCCAGCAGTCGACTAGCAGGAGTCTACAATGAGCAGTACTTC
TRBV29-1,.,.,16,TRBJ1-3,CSVEDLTGDSGNTIYF,TGCAGCGTTGAAGATCTCACGGGGGACTCTGGAAACACCATATATTTT
TRBV12-3/TRBV12-4,.,few,17,TRBJ2-7,CASSFALQKGGSYEQYF,TGTGCCAGCAGTTTCGCCCTTCAAAAGGGGGGGTCCTACGAGCAGTACTTC
TRBV10-3,.,few,12,TRBJ1-1,CAISEAGTEAFF,TGTGCCATCAGTGAAGCAGGAACTGAAGCTTTCTTT
TRBV18,.,few,14,TRBJ1-4,CASSLGTKGEKLFF,TGTGCCAGCTCACTCGGGACAAAGGGGGAAAAACTGTTTTTT
TRBV7-2,TRBD2,.,15,TRBJ2-1,CASSLASGMTNEQFF,TGTGCCAGCAGCTTAGCTAGCGGGATGACGAATGAGCAGTTCTTC
TRBV27,TRBD2,.,14,TRBJ2-3,CASSLTSGAHTQYF,TGTGCCAGCAGTTTAACTAGCGGGGCCCATACGCAGTATTTT
TRBV7-9,.,.,11,TRBJ1-1,CASSRGAEAFF,TGTGCCAGCAGCCGAGGGGCAGAAGCTTTCTTT
TRBV7-9,TRBD1,.,17,TRBJ2-5,CASSLAPTGKSQETLYF,TGTGCCAGCAGCTTAGCCCCGACAGGGAAATCACAAGAGACCCTGTACTTC
TRBV4-3,.,many,15,TRBJ1-3,CASSQVPDSGNTIYF,TGCGCCAGCAGCCAAGTGCCCGACTCTGGAAACACCATATATTTT